This TCR beta chain was recorded in a study of blood T cell repertoires in COVID-19 (dated by TCRdb to the early 2020s). Notes on the research overall: Samples covering the acute and convalescent phases of COVID-19 were provided by collaborators in the United States, Italy and Spain. Samples came from the ongoing ImmuneRACE study (first 160 participants) plus 1,254 subjects from 6 global collaborators. Where available, HLA class I and class II types were obtained from metadata supplied by the sample provider rather than from assay-based typing. The prospective study material was composed of cDNA or gDNA derived from T cells, B-cell-depleted T cells, or PBMCs. The repertoires were released in a freely available public database meant as a resource for research on the immune response to SARS-CoV-2. Subjects who had been exposed to COVID-19, were actively infected with it, or had recovered from it provided the deeply sampled blood TCRbeta repertoires that made up the dataset. A de-identified subject ID, COVID-19 status, age in years and sex were almost always included in the sample metadata.

Concerning this clone: Its recognized antigen is unknown. Per-base quality was not reported, and no clone a single base away is much larger than it.

Overall study outcomes, separate from this receptor: The quantity of clinical and demographic metadata differed by source and by participant and was supplied without curation.

TCRbeta CDR3 regions were amplified from genomic DNA by means of the immunoSEQ Assay, a bias-controlled multiplex PCR. The paper's processing steps were these. Within the assay, amplification of reference gene primers was used to estimate how many nucleated cells each sample contained. To quantify the absolute abundance of each unique TCRbeta CDR3 rearrangement, sequence reads were collapsed and filtered. Productive Simpson clonality was computed per sample as the square root of Simpson's diversity index over productive rearrangements. TCRdb carries this immuneACCESS record with in-frame sequences only. Its versions omit some clonotypes, under half of them owing to an unresolved V gene in the studies checked, with the rest unexplained. D and trimming were read from the DNA, whereas the V and J calls and clone size are those reported in that table. Recorded for this sample are around 200,000 clones; about 86% of them occurred a single time. The top ten clones comprise approximately 8.6% of the sample.

Germline trimming: 5 bases from V, 4 bases from J; junction bases outside gene matches: 8. Its CDR3 holds 16 amino acids, cysteine through phenylalanine. Only the CDR3 portion is preserved as DNA: 48 bases, with reading frame beginning at the first base. CDR1 and CDR2 are drawn from the germline V gene (reference sequence): SEHNR, FQNEAQ. Whole blood was collected in K2EDTA tubes by collaborating institutions according to the institutions' own protocols. Collaborator samples were shipped for TCRbeta analysis as frozen whole blood, isolated PBMCs, or DNA extracted from either sample type. The V and J genes are TRBV7-9 and TRBJ2-1; TRBD2 fits 10 bases in the junction. The sequence came from a man between 35 and 55 years old with active or convalescent COVID-19. Sequencing input: peripheral blood. The CDR3 loop reads CASSRPLAGAYNEQFF. Here is the DNA: TGTGCCAGCAGCCGACCTCTAGCGGGGGCGTACAATGAGCAGTTCTTC. Outside the CDR3, residues come from the reference TRBV7-9 and TRBJ2-1 proteins, so the full variable domain is: DTGVSQNPRHKITKRGQNVTFRCDPISEHNRLYWYRQTLGQGPEFLTYFQNEAQLEKSRLLSDRFSAERPKGSFSTLEIQRTEQGDSAMYLCASSRPLAGAYNEQFFGPGTRLTVL.